This passage covers 31 T cell receptor beta chains from one sample sequenced in a study of OX40 agonist ivuxolimab in advanced cancers. Produced via immunoSEQ multiplex PCR; TCRdb's table is partial and in-frame only. Here the sample spans 45,000 to 55,000 clones, roughly 88% being singletons. The specimen was CD4+ or CD8+ T cells sorted from blood, collected in a trial of the OX40 agonist ivuxolimab. These receptors were taken from an adult with an advanced solid tumor such as melanoma, head and neck, liver or kidney cancer.

V is TRBV6-5 and J is TRBJ2-5, with TRBD1 identical over 9 bases. The CDR3 runs 14 residues. The J segment lost 4 bases and the V segment lost 2 bases, leaving 2 bases of the junction unmatched. CDR1 and CDR2 (germline): MNHEY, SVGAGI. The CDR3 bases are TGTGCCAGCAGTTACCCGACAGGGGGAGAGACCCAGTACTTC. Translating gives CASSYPTGGETQYF.

This clone was observed once. V usage is TRBV28 and J usage is TRBJ2-5; tentatively, D is TRBD1 (6 bases). V dropped 0 bases and J dropped 5 bases, with 19 bases sitting between them. Germline CDR1 reads MDHEN; CDR2 reads SYDVKM. The CDR3 runs to 17 residues. The CDR3 loop is CASSLWSPLQGGETQYF. The CDR3 DNA reads as TGTGCCAGCAGTTTATGGAGCCCGTTACAGGGTGGCGAGACCCAGTACTTC.

The chain employs TRBV4-2 and TRBJ1-3, with TRBD1 matching 7 bases. V shed 1 base and J 4 bases; nucleotides not matched to a gene: 1. The CDR3 runs 14 residues. CDR1 LGHNA and CDR2 YNFKEQ come from the germline V gene. The CDR3 nucleotides are TGTGCCAGCAGCCAAGGACAGGGCGGAAACACCATATATTTT. The encoded protein is CASSQGQGGNTIYF.

Notes on this clone: This sequence is one base from a far larger clone and is likely a read error. Other DNA sequences in this sample translate to the same CDR3. This rearrangement joins TRBV7-9 to TRBJ2-7; possible D gene TRBD1, 8 bases. CDR1 SEHNR and CDR2 FQNEAQ come from the germline V gene (reference sequence). The CDR3 is 14 residues long. The CDR3 DNA follows: TGTGCCAGTAGCTATCAGGGGGCCTCGGGAGGGCAGTACTTC. This encodes CASSYQGASGGQYF.

V gene TRBV5-3 combines with J gene TRBJ2-7; D not resolved. TRBV5-3 is labeled an ORF, and its function is uncertain. The CDR3 runs to 17 residues. The V end lost 2 bases, the J end lost 7 bases, and 25 bases lay between the germline ends. Here the CDR3 reads CARSFNTTPLGLGEQYF. The CDR3 nucleotides read TGTGCCAGAAGCTTTAATACGACGCCGCTTGGCTTGGGGGAGCAGTACTTC.

The chain links TRBV30 to TRBJ2-3, with a weak D call TRBD1 (6 bases). Looked up from germline, CDR1 is GTSNPN and CDR2 is SVGIG (reference sequence). The CDR3 has 13 residues. The germline V and J ends were trimmed by 5 bases and 1 base, with 10 bases remaining between them. The CDR3 sequence: CAWVAGGTDTQYF. CDR3 coding DNA: TGTGCCTGGGTGGCAGGGGGCACAGATACGCAGTATTTT.

This sequence joins TRBV5-1 and TRBJ1-1; D remains ambiguous. CDR1 SGHRS and CDR2 YFSETQ come from the germline V gene. Trimming took off 4 bases at V and 4 bases at J, with 11 bases between the two ends. This CDR3 is 13 amino acids long. The CDR3 loop is CASSPPPFTEAFF. The CDR3 DNA follows: TGCGCCAGCAGCCCACCGCCGTTCACTGAAGCTTTCTTT.

The rearrangement uses TRBV30 and TRBJ2-7; either TRBD1 or TRBD2 may supply D (6 bases each). In germline, CDR1 is GTSNPN, CDR2 SVGIG (reference sequence). The CDR3 length is 10 residues. CDR3 nucleotides: TGTGCGGGGGGCCAGTTTGAGCAGTACTTC. It codes for CAGGQFEQYF.

The chain has TRBV5-4 and TRBJ2-3, with a weak D call TRBD2 (7 bases). CDR1 and CDR2 (germline): SGHNT, YYREEE (reference sequence). V was shortened by 1 base and J by 5 bases, with 14 bases between the two germline ends. The CDR3 spans 15 residues. CDR3 in amino acids: CASSLRGGAGDTQYF. CDR3 sequence (DNA): TGTGCCAGCAGCTTGAGGGGGGGGGCCGGAGATACGCAGTATTTT.

V gene TRBV11-2 combines with J gene TRBJ2-1; D perhaps matches TRBD2 (6 bases). Germline V gives CDR1 SGHAT, CDR2 FQNNGV. V lost 1 base to trimming and J lost 9 bases, with 10 bases between them. The length of the CDR3 is 13 residues. The CDR3 sequence is CASSLALGSEQFF. The DNA of the CDR3 is TGTGCCAGCAGCTTAGCGCTCGGGAGTGAGCAGTTCTTC.

The J gene is TRBJ1-6, the V gene TRBV7-2; D is ambiguous. Germline assignment: CDR1 SGHTA and CDR2 FQGNSA. The CDR3 totals 15 residues. Trimming removed 1 base at V and 13 bases at J, with 17 bases between. The CDR3 nucleotides read TGTGCCAGCAGCTTAGGGGTGGCCGCCCTGGCGCCCCTCCACTTT. Its translation: CASSLGVAALAPLHF.

V gene TRBV28 combines with J gene TRBJ2-1, with 9 bases that match TRBD2. V shed 5 bases and J 2 bases; nucleotides not matched to a gene: 7. In germline, CDR1 is MDHEN, CDR2 SYDVKM. The length of the CDR3 is 16 residues. Here the CDR3 reads CASSIRSSGAYNEQFF. DNA for the CDR3: TGTGCCAGCAGTATTCGTTCTAGCGGGGCCTACAATGAGCAGTTCTTC.

This clone occurred once. V and J are TRBV6-1 and TRBJ1-5; D perhaps matches TRBD1 (5 bases). The CDR3 has 15 amino acids. V lost 4 bases and J lost 3, with 13 bases in between. From germline, CDR1 is MNHNS and CDR2 SASEGT. The CDR3 sequence is CASSAPGGANQPQHF. DNA of the CDR3: TGTGCCAGCAGTGCCCCGGGTGGGGCCAATCAGCCCCAGCATTTT.

This chain uses TRBV11-3 with TRBJ1-1, with D uncertain. V was clipped by 0 bases and J by 1 base, with 9 bases between them. Germline V gives CDR1 SGHNT, CDR2 YENEEA. The CDR3 covers 15 residues. The DNA of the CDR3 is TGTGCCAGCAGCTTAGATCGAACAGCGAACACTGAAGCTTTCTTT. Amino acids: CASSLDRTANTEAFF.

The V and J genes are TRBV30 and TRBJ1-5; D is possibly TRBD1 (5 bases). The germline V gene has CDR1 GTSNPN and CDR2 SVGIG (reference sequence). This CDR3 region has 14 residues. The germline V and J ends were trimmed by 0 bases and 2 bases, with 8 bases remaining between them. The CDR3 coding sequence is TGTGCCTGGAGTGTCTGGGGGGGCAATCAGCCCCAGCATTTT. Translated, it gives CAWSVWGGNQPQHF.

This clone came up once. This chain connects TRBV7-6 to TRBJ2-5; D not certain. Germline V gene lookup returns CDR1 SGHVS and CDR2 FNYEAQ. Between the trimmed V and J ends, which lost 4 bases and 3 bases, there was a span of 9 bases. The CDR3 runs 13 residues. CDR3 loop: CASSYGNKETQYF. The CDR3 DNA sequence: TGTGCCAGCAGCTACGGAAACAAAGAGACCCAGTACTTC.

The V gene is TRBV9, the J gene TRBJ1-4; D is unresolved. Germline CDR1 and CDR2: SGDLS and YYNGEE. Trimming took 0 bases from V and 1 from J, leaving 7 bases between them. The CDR3 runs 15 residues. CDR3 bases: TGTGCCAGCAGCGTAGCGGAGGGAACTAATGAAAAACTGTTTTTT. This sequence encodes CASSVAEGTNEKLFF.

The chain carries TRBV18 and TRBJ2-7; D may be TRBD2 (7 bases). Trimming stripped 2 bases from V and 4 bases from J, with 12 bases between. CDR1 is KGHSH, CDR2 LQKENI, per germline. The CDR3 runs to 14 residues. In DNA, the CDR3 is TGTGCCAGCTCACCAGGGAGGGGGGGTTACGAGCAGTACTTC. This gives the protein CASSPGRGGYEQYF.

CDR3 nucleotides: TGCGCCAGCAGCTCCCTGGGGGGCAGGGGCACAGATACGCAGTATTTT. It yields the protein CASSSLGGRGTDTQYF. The chain carries TRBV5-1 and TRBJ2-3; D might be TRBD1 or TRBD2, each matching 6 bases. This CDR3 spans 16 amino acids. V gave up 3 bases and J gave up 1 base, with 15 bases separating them. Germline V gene lookup returns CDR1 SGHRS and CDR2 YFSETQ.

The chain employs TRBV19 and TRBJ2-7, with 10 bases lining up with TRBD1. Trimming removed 1 base from V and 5 bases from J; junction bases left unmatched: 11. CDR1 and CDR2 (germline): LNHDA, SQIVND (reference sequence). This CDR3 comprises 17 residues. CDR3 bases: TGTGCCAGTAGTATAGGGCGACAGGGGGCAGGGATGCACGAGCAGTACTTC. Translated: CASSIGRQGAGMHEQYF.

The chain links TRBV7-2 to TRBJ2-7; 9 nucleotides agree with TRBD2. The CDR3 contains 15 residues. The junction had 9 bases not matched to a gene; V was cut back by 6 bases and J by 3 bases. Germline CDR1 SGHTA, CDR2 FQGNSA. The CDR3 reads CASRSTSGSSYEQYF. In DNA form, the CDR3 reads TGTGCCAGCAGATCGACTAGCGGATCCAGCTACGAGCAGTACTTC.

The V and J genes are TRBV19 and TRBJ2-5; 11 bases are shared with TRBD1. The V and J ends lost 3 bases and 9 bases, in that order; junction bases with no gene match: 9. The germline gives CDR1 LNHDA, CDR2 SQIVND (reference sequence). CDR3 length: 15 amino acids. The CDR3 spells CASSMGQGVMGAQYF. DNA for the CDR3: TGTGCCAGTAGTATGGGACAGGGGGTCATGGGGGCCCAGTACTTC.

The rearrangement uses TRBV6-5 and TRBJ2-3; no definite D call. Germline values: CDR1 MNHEY, CDR2 SVGAGI. The CDR3 consists of 14 residues. V was clipped by 1 base and J by 2 bases, with 7 bases between them. CDR3 in DNA: TGTGCCAGCAGTTACTTACAGTTCACAGATACGCAGTATTTT. Translated, it gives CASSYLQFTDTQYF.

The chain carries TRBV15 and TRBJ1-4; possible D gene TRBD1, 5 bases. The germline gives CDR1 LNHNV, CDR2 YYDKDF (reference sequence). CDR3 length: 13 amino acids. With 8 bases removed from V and 5 bases from J, the gap between germline ends came to 12 bases. For the CDR3, the DNA is TGTGCCACCGGAAGGGGAAAGAATGAAAAACTGTTTTTT. Its protein product is CATGRGKNEKLFF.

The gene calls are TRBV9 and TRBJ1-1, with D unresolved. From germline, CDR1 is SGDLS and CDR2 YYNGEE. CDR3 length: 13 residues. V was clipped by 1 base and J by 5 bases, with 9 bases between them. Here the CDR3 reads CASSVQAWTEAFF. The CDR3 coding sequence is TGTGCCAGCAGCGTACAGGCTTGGACTGAAGCTTTCTTT.

This sequence joins TRBV7-9 and TRBJ1-2; no clear D. Trimming stripped 5 bases from V and 3 bases from J, with 13 bases between. In germline, CDR1 is SEHNR, CDR2 FQNEAQ (reference sequence). This CDR3 is 14 amino acids long. The CDR3 DNA reads as TGTGCCAGCAGCCCCCCTATGGGAGACTATGGCTACACCTTC. Encoded protein: CASSPPMGDYGYTF.

V gene TRBV29-1 combines with J gene TRBJ2-7; 8 bases are shared with TRBD1. This CDR3 spans 15 amino acids. The V gene end was trimmed by 2 bases and the J gene end by 1 base; junction bases not matched to a gene: 7. Germline values: CDR1 SQVTM, CDR2 ANQGSEA. The CDR3: CSVEYGTGHSYEQYF. The DNA for the CDR3 is TGCAGCGTTGAATACGGGACAGGCCATTCCTACGAGCAGTACTTC.

The rearrangement joins TRBV9 to TRBJ2-4; 12 positions match TRBD2. The CDR3 runs to 20 residues. Germline V gene data show CDR1 as SGDLS and CDR2 as YYNGEE. The V gene end was trimmed by 3 bases and the J gene end by 2 bases; junction bases not matched to a gene: 15. CDR3 sequence reads: CASSGGASGGDLMSKNIQYF. The CDR3, as DNA: TGTGCCAGCAGCGGAGGGGCTAGCGGGGGGGACCTAATGTCCAAAAACATTCAGTACTTC.

This rearrangement joins TRBV14 to TRBJ2-7; D is possibly TRBD1 (5 bases). V lost 1 base and J 5 bases, leaving 12 bases between the germline ends. This CDR3 is built from 14 residues. CDR1 is SGHDN and CDR2 is FVKESK in the germline V gene. For the CDR3, the DNA is TGTGCCAGCAGCCAAGGGGCAGGGTCCCACGAGCAGTACTTC. Translating gives CASSQGAGSHEQYF.

V and J are TRBV7-9 and TRBJ2-7; 9 bases agree with TRBD2. Germline values: CDR1 SEHNR, CDR2 FQNEAQ (reference sequence). The V gene end was trimmed by 2 bases and the J gene end by 3 bases; junction bases not matched to a gene: 8. The CDR3 has 16 amino acids. The CDR3 bases are TGTGCCAGCAGCTTAAAACCGGGACTAGCTCACTACGAGCAGTACTTC. Encoded protein: CASSLKPGLAHYEQYF. The whole variable domain, remainder taken from reference TRBV7-9 and TRBJ2-7, is DTGVSQNPRHKITKRGQNVTFRCDPISEHNRLYWYRQTLGQGPEFLTYFQNEAQLEKSRLLSDRFSAERPKGSFSTLEIQRTEQGDSAMYLCASSLKPGLAHYEQYFGPGTRLTVT.

The V and J genes are TRBV4-3 and TRBJ1-4; D not certain. Trimming pared 4 bases from V and 0 bases from J, leaving 18 bases between. CDR3 length: 18 amino acids. CDR1 and CDR2 from the germline V gene are LGHNA and YSLEER. The CDR3 is CASSLPHGKTTTNEKLFF. The DNA of the CDR3 is TGCGCCAGCAGCCTCCCCCACGGGAAAACCACAACTAATGAAAAACTGTTTTTT.